This T cell receptor beta chain was recorded in a study of CD8+ T cells in alopecia areata. Findings and caveats of the study: The study also sequences resident alphabeta T cells of normal skin in scalp samples.

CDR3 size: 14 residues. V was shortened by 6 bases and J by 4 bases, with 16 bases between the two germline ends. Looked up from germline, CDR1 is MNHNS and CDR2 is SASEGT. Details on this clone: As yet, its antigen is unknown.

As for treatment: oral pan-JAK inhibitor, 5-10 mg twice daily. It was cDNA, reverse transcribed from extracted RNA, that served as the sequencing template. TCRdb's copy holds only in-frame clones and misses some; the assay was immunoSEQ multiplex PCR. Seen here are about 190,000 clones, 50% to 60% observed once, and the top ten hold around 0.69%. The chain joins TRBV6-1 to TRBJ2-7, with D maybe TRBD1 (5 bases). The TCR sequence derives from a human donor with alopecia areata. Sequencing was performed on CD4+ T cells sorted from blood, taken at week 4, from a patient treated with tofacitinib. In DNA form, the CDR3 reads TGTGCCAGCAGGCTCCCGACAGATTCTTACGAGCAGTACTTC. Amino acids: CASRLPTDSYEQYF.